This T cell receptor (beta chain) derives from a study of blood T cell repertoires in COVID-19. Whole-study context: Samples representing acute and convalescent COVID-19 were sourced from the United States, Italy and Spain.

From germline, CDR1 is SNHLY and CDR2 FYNNEI. V trimming: 8 bases; J trimming: 6 bases; junction bases outside the gene matches: 10. This CDR3 region has 14 residues. The data were produced by immunoSEQ multiplex PCR, yet TCRdb's version contains in-frame clones alone and is incomplete. The sample yields a few hundred thousand clones, 84% seen once. The chain couples TRBV2 to TRBJ1-3; 7 bases line up with TRBD1. The sequence derives from a middle-aged man who had recovered from COVID-19. Sequenced input: peripheral blood. The DNA of the CDR3 is TGTGCCAGCGGACAAAGACAGGGAACAAACACCATATATTTT. This sequence encodes CASGQRQGTNTIYF. The variable domain in full, with the rest retrieved from reference TRBV2 and TRBJ1-3, is EPEVTQTPSHQVTQMGQEVILRCVPISNHLYFYWYRQILGQKVEFLVSFYNNEISEKSEIFDDQFSVERPDGSNFTLKIRSTKLEDSAMYFCASGQRQGTNTIYFGEGSWLTVV.